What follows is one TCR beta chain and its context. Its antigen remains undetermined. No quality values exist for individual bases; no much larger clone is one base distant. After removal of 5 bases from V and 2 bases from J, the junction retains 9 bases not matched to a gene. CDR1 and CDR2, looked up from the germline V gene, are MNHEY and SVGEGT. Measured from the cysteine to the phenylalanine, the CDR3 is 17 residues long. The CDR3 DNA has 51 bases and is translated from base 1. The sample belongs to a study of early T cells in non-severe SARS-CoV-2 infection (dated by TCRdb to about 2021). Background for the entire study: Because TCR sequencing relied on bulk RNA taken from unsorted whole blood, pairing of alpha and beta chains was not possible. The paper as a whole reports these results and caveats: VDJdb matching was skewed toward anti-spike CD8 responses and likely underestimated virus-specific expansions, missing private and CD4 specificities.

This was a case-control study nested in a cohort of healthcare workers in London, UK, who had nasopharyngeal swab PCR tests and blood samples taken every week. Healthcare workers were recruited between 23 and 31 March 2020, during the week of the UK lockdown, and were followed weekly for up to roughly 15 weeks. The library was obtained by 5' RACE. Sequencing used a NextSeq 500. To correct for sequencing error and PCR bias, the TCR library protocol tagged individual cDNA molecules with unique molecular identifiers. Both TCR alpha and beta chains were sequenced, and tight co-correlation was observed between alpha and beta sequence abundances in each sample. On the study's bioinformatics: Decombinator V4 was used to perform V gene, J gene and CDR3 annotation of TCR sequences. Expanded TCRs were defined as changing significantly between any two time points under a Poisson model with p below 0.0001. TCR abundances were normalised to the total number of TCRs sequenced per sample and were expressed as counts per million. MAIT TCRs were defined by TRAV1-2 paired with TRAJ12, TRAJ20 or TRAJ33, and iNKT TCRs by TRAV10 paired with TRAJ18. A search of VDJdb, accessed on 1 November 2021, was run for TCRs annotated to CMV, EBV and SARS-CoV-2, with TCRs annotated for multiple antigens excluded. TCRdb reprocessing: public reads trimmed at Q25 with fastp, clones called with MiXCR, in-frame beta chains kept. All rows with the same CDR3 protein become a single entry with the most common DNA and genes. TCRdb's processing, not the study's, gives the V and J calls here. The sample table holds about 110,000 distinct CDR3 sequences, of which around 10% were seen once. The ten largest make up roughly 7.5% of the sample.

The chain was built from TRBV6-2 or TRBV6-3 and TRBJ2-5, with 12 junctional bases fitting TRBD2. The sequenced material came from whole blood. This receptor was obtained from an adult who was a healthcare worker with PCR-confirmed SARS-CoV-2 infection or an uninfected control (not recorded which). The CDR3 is CASSGLAGGPSQETQYF. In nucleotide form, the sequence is TGTGCCAGCAGTGGGCTAGCGGGAGGGCCGAGTCAAGAGACCCAGTACTTC.